This T cell receptor beta chain was identified during a study of blood T cell repertoires in COVID-19. Overall study: COVID-19 samples, acute and convalescent, were from the United States, Italy and Spain. PBMCs, B-cell-depleted T cells, or T cells provided the cDNA or gDNA that made up the material.

Per the authors' pipeline: Quantification of nucleated cells was approximated via reference gene primer amplification. The assay was immunoSEQ multiplex PCR, and TCRdb's table has in-frame clones only and misses some. The V and J calls and the clone size are those of that table, but D and trimming were determined from the DNA. The sample shows some 120,000 clones, 85% to 90% of them seen only once. The clonotype comes from a woman between 50 and 59 years old with active or convalescent COVID-19. Sequences were obtained from peripheral blood.

In DNA form, the CDR3 reads TGTGCCAGCAGTTTAAGGGGGCTGTCGGGCAATCAGCCCCAGCATTTT. It codes for CASSLRGLSGNQPQHF. The V call is TRBV28, the J call TRBJ1-5; 7 nucleotides agree with TRBD1. The germline V gene has CDR1 MDHEN and CDR2 SYDVKM. This CDR3 has 16 amino acids. The J segment lost 2 bases and the V segment lost 2 bases, leaving 6 bases of the junction unmatched.